The T cell receptor beta chain under discussion was sequenced for a study of OX40 agonist ivuxolimab in advanced cancers. Some clones are missing from TCRdb's copy, which holds only in-frame ones; the method was immunoSEQ multiplex PCR. The sample holds roughly 93,000 clones, 92% seen once. CDR3 length: 17 amino acids. The V gene's germline CDR1 is SGDLS and CDR2 YYNGEE. With 0 bases clipped from V and 3 bases from J, the junction kept 6 bases outside the gene matches. The sequenced sample was CD4+ or CD8+ T cells sorted from blood, obtained in a trial of the OX40 agonist ivuxolimab. V is TRBV9 and J is TRBJ2-7, with 13 bases identical to TRBD2. The sequence was collected from an adult with an advanced solid tumor such as melanoma, head and neck, liver or kidney cancer. This CDR3 reads CASSVDTSGGVLYEQYF. DNA for the CDR3: TGTGCCAGCAGCGTAGACACTAGCGGGGGGGTCCTCTACGAGCAGTACTTC.